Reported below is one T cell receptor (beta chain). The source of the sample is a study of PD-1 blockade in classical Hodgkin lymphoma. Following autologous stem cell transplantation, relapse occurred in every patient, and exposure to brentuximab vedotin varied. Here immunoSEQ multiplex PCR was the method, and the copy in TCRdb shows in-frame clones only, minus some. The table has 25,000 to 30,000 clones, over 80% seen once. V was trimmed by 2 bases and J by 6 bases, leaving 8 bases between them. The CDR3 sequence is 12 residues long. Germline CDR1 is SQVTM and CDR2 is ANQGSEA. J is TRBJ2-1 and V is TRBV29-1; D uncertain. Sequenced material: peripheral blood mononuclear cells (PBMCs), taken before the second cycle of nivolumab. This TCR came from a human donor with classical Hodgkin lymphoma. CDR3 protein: CSVELPTNEQFF. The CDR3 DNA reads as TGCAGCGTTGAACTCCCTACCAATGAGCAGTTCTTC.